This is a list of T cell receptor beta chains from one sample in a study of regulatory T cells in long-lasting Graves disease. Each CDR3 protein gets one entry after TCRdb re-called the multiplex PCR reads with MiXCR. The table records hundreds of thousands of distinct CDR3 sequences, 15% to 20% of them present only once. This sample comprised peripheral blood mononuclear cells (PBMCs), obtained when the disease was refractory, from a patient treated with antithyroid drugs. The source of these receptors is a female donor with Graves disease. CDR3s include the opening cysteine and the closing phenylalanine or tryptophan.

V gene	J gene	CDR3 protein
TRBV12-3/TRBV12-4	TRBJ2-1	CASSLNRWNEQFF
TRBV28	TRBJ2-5	CASRTGRNSYQETQYF
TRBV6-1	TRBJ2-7	CASCNRWTSGALYEQYF
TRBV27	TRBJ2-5	CASRTGREYQETQYF
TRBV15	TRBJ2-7	CATSRGGGRRYEQYF
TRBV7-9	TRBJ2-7	CASSRRGLAGGLTGEQYF
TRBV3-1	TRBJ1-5	CASSQASVNQPQHF
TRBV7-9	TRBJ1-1	CASSLPSLIGVRHEAFF
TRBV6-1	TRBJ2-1	CASRLGVGNEQFF
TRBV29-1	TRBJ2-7	CSVEGAKTYEQYF
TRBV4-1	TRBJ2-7	CASSLLWGGGAYEQYF
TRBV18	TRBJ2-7	CASSPFARVDYEQYF
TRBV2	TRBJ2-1	CASRGLSYNEQFF
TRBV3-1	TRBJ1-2	CASSARPFDSLYGYTF
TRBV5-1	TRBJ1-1	CASSLVSSGGTEAFF
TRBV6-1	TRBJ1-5	CASSGPYRGNQPQHF
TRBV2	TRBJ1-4	CASSTQGATNEKLFF
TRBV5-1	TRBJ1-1	CASTRDSIFTSNTEAFF
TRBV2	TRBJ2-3	CASSLALVGTDTQYF
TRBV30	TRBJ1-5	CAWSVRFQVQGNQPQHF
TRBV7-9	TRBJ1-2	CASSSVSRYYTF
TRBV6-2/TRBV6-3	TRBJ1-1	CASSYASVNTEAFF
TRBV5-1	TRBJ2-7	CASSLESGVYYEQYF
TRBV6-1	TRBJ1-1	CASSGPRNTEAFF
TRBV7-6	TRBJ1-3	CASSFQDSGNTIYF
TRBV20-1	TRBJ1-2	CSARDLDGGYGYTF
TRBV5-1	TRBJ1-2	CASSYGQGAYGYTF
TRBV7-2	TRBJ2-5	CTSTPDRGGRETQYF
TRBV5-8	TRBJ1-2	CASSLGAFGQLNYGYTF
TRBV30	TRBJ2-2	CAWSYTRTSVNTGELFF
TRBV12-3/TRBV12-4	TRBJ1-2	CASSLEGQIQTALYGYTF
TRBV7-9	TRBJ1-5	CTSSLDGGVGNQPQHF
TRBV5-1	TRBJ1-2	CASSPKDSGYTF
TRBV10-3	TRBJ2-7	CAIRTEGSSYEQYF
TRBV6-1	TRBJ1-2	CASSPLTDGYTF
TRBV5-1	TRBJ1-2	CASSSPQGDYGYTF
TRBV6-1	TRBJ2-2	CASRISGELFF
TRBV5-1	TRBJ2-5	CASGRQTETQYF
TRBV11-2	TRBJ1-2	CASTDSGTKAYYGYTF
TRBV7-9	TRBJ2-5	CASSLAETFQETQYF
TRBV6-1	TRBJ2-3	CASRVAGGPISISYTQYF
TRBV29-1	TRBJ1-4	CSARRTNNEKLFF